This T cell receptor beta chain was retrieved from a study of blood T cell repertoires in COVID-19 (TCRdb year 2020). About the study as a whole: Samples from collaborators originated in the United States, Italy and Spain and spanned both the acute and convalescent phases of COVID-19. The material from the prospective study consisted of cDNA or gDNA derived from T cells, B-cell-depleted T cells, or PBMCs. Deeply sampled blood TCRbeta repertoires from subjects exposed to, actively infected with, or recovered from COVID-19 were included in the dataset. Samples were obtained from the ongoing ImmuneRACE study (first 160 participants) and from over a thousand subjects provided by 6 global collaborators. Nearly every sample came with metadata listing a de-identified subject ID, COVID-19 status, age in years and sex. The repertoires were made available in a free public database intended to serve as a resource for research on the immune response to SARS-CoV-2. Where available, HLA class I and class II types were obtained from metadata supplied by the sample provider rather than from assay-based typing.

Study-wide conclusions, independent of this receptor: The quantity of clinical and demographic metadata differed by source and by participant and was supplied without curation.

CDR1 GTSNPN and CDR2 SVGIG are derived from the germline V gene (reference sequence). Trimming at the junction amounts to 5 bases on V and 8 bases on J, and the germline ends lie 10 bases apart. The CDR3 spans 11 residues, from the cysteine through the phenylalanine. Only CDR3 DNA remains: 33 bases, in frame from the first base. To note about this clone: The antigen this receptor binds is unknown. Base qualities are not provided; no much larger clone lies one nucleotide away.

TCRbeta CDR3 regions were amplified from genomic DNA using the immunoSEQ Assay, a bias-controlled multiplex PCR. From the authors' description of their analysis: Nucleated cell counts per sample were estimated from amplification of reference gene primers within the assay. To quantify the absolute abundance of each unique TCRbeta CDR3 rearrangement, sequence reads were collapsed and filtered. For each sample, productive Simpson clonality was calculated by taking the square root of Simpson's diversity index across productive rearrangements. TCRdb took this table from immuneACCESS and kept in-frame rearrangements with V and J called. Such tables lack part of the clones; where checked against another copy, unresolved V genes explain under half of the gap, and the rest is unexplained. V and J calls and clone size follow that table, whereas D and trimming were derived from the DNA. The sample table shows around 300,000 clones, and 90% are seen once. The ten largest make up 3.7% of the sample.

Collaborating institutions collected whole blood in K2EDTA tubes following their own protocols. For TCRbeta analysis, collaborators shipped samples as frozen whole blood, isolated PBMCs, or DNA extracted from either of those sample types. The chain employs TRBV30 and TRBJ2-1, with TRBD1 perhaps the D gene, on 5 matching bases. The sequence was collected from a woman aged 35 to 49 with acute or convalescent COVID-19. Sample: peripheral blood. The sequenced DNA is TGTGCCTGGGTAGGGGCCTATGAGCAGTTCTTC. Its translation reads: CAWVGAYEQFF.